This is a list of T cell receptor beta chains from one sample in a study of graft-versus-host responses after intestinal transplantation. No antigen has been assigned to these receptors. Profiling relied on immunoSEQ multiplex PCR, and the TCRdb table lists in-frame clones only, not all of them. The top ten clones hold roughly 0.5% of a sample with fewer than 130,000 clones, just over 90% of them seen once. The source was unstimulated CD8+ T cells sorted from spleen or lymph node cells, collected before intestinal transplant. The receptors were gathered from a human donor who received an intestinal transplant. The CDR3 runs from the conserved cysteine through the conserved F or W. A D gene is named only where the DNA matches it firmly. For some rows the clone size is stated as once, few or many, or as a class when expanded; others skip it.

d_gene	v_gene	abundance	j_gene	CDR3aa	CDR3nt
TRBD1	TRBV4-1	-	TRBJ1-1	CASSQVGTGGMNTEAFF	TGCGCCAGCAGCCAAGTAGGAACAGGGGGGATGAACACTGAAGCTTTCTTT
-	TRBV28	-	TRBJ2-1	CASSLGANGDEQFF	TGTGCCAGCAGTTTAGGCGCGAATGGAGATGAGCAGTTCTTC
TRBD1	TRBV5-1	-	TRBJ2-6	CASFDRAGANVLTF	TGCGCCAGCTTCGACAGGGCTGGGGCCAACGTCCTGACTTTC
-	TRBV11-2	-	TRBJ2-3	CASSLAAIAGTDTQYF	TGTGCCAGCAGCTTAGCGGCTATAGCGGGCACAGATACGCAGTATTTT
-	TRBV27	-	TRBJ1-1	CASSSNSLGVGTEAFF	TGTGCCAGCAGTTCTAATAGTCTGGGGGTTGGGACTGAAGCTTTCTTT
-	TRBV27	-	TRBJ1-5	CASSLVKTGQPQHF	TGTGCCAGCAGTTTGGTCAAAACAGGTCAGCCCCAGCATTTT
TRBD1	TRBV9	-	TRBJ2-1	CASSVGQNSYNEQFF	TGTGCCAGCAGCGTGGGACAGAACTCCTACAATGAGCAGTTCTTC
-	TRBV10-3	-	TRBJ2-1	CAISAGSTYNEQFF	TGTGCCATCAGTGCAGGGAGTACCTACAATGAGCAGTTCTTC
-	TRBV27	-	TRBJ2-1	CASSSEAPYNEQFF	TGTGCCAGCAGTTCCGAGGCCCCTTACAATGAGCAGTTCTTC
TRBD2	TRBV7-9	-	TRBJ2-2	CASSESGRQAGELFF	TGTGCCAGCAGCGAAAGCGGGAGGCAGGCCGGGGAGCTGTTTTTT
TRBD2	TRBV7-9	-	TRBJ2-1	CASSLAGLGVYNEQFF	TGTGCCAGCAGCTTAGCGGGACTAGGGGTCTACAATGAGCAGTTCTTC
-	TRBV13	-	TRBJ1-5	CASSYQGIGGPQHF	TGTGCCAGCAGCTACCAGGGTATAGGTGGGCCCCAGCATTTT
-	TRBV5-1	-	TRBJ2-3	CASTPYRVTDTQYF	TGCGCCAGCACCCCCTATCGGGTCACAGATACGCAGTATTTT
TRBD1	TRBV10-1	once	TRBJ1-5	CASSGGDRNQPQHF	TGCGCCAGCAGTGGGGGGGACAGGAATCAGCCCCAGCATTTT
-	TRBV11-2	-	TRBJ2-5	CASSGETETQYF	TGTGCCAGCAGTGGCGAAACGGAGACCCAGTACTTC
-	TRBV7-9	once	TRBJ2-7	CASSFPGTAYEQYF	TGTGCCAGCAGCTTCCCCGGGACCGCCTACGAGCAGTACTTC
-	TRBV5-6	-	TRBJ1-2	CASSFGAVVYGYTF	TGTGCCAGCAGCTTTGGGGCAGTTGTCTATGGCTACACCTTC
TRBD2	TRBV10-2	-	TRBJ2-5	CASSERLAGGPVETQYF	TGCGCCAGCAGTGAAAGACTAGCGGGAGGGCCAGTGGAGACCCAGTACTTC
TRBD2	TRBV7-3	once	TRBJ2-7	CASSQSPSGSYEQYF	TGTGCCAGCAGCCAGTCGCCCAGCGGGAGCTACGAGCAGTACTTC
-	TRBV19	-	TRBJ2-7	CASSPDRQGTYEQYF	TGTGCCAGTAGTCCCGACAGGCAAGGGACATACGAGCAGTACTTC
TRBD1	TRBV25-1	-	TRBJ2-5	CASRGRWLISGTVETQYF	TGTGCCAGCAGAGGCCGTTGGTTAATATCCGGGACAGTGGAGACCCAGTACTTC
-	TRBV7-9	-	TRBJ1-1	CASSLGLSGTEAFF	TGTGCCAGCAGCCTTGGACTGAGCGGGACTGAAGCTTTCTTT
TRBD2	TRBV9	-	TRBJ2-1	CASSGLGLPNEQFF	TGTGCCAGCAGCGGACTGGGACTACCGAATGAGCAGTTCTTC
-	TRBV19	-	TRBJ1-4	CASTMWAGEKLFF	TGTGCCAGTACCATGTGGGCGGGAGAAAAACTGTTTTTT
TRBD1	TRBV19	-	TRBJ1-1	CASSIKGQAYMNTEAFF	TGTGCCAGTAGTATAAAAGGACAGGCCTACATGAACACTGAAGCTTTCTTT
TRBD2	TRBV9	-	TRBJ2-3	CASSEGGSPDTQYF	TGTGCCAGCAGTGAGGGAGGGAGCCCAGATACGCAGTATTTT
-	TRBV11-3	-	TRBJ2-5	CASSDGETQYF	TGTGCCAGCAGTGACGGAGAGACCCAGTACTTC
TRBD1	TRBV11-2	-	TRBJ2-3	CASSLVEGAGDTQYF	TGTGCCAGCAGTCTAGTTGAGGGGGCAGGGGATACGCAGTATTTT
-	TRBV4-1	once	TRBJ1-1	CASSQGGSGARGTEAFF	TGCGCCAGCAGCCAAGGTGGTTCGGGGGCGCGTGGCACTGAAGCTTTCTTT
-	TRBV2	-	TRBJ2-5	CASSNGPQETQYF	TGTGCCAGCAGTAACGGGCCCCAAGAGACCCAGTACTTC
TRBD2	TRBV11-2	-	TRBJ2-7	CASSYEAGAVDYEQYF	TGTGCCAGCAGCTATGAAGCGGGGGCGGTGGACTACGAGCAGTACTTC
TRBD1	TRBV29-1	-	TRBJ2-7	CSVVPQGSYEQYF	TGCAGCGTTGTACCACAGGGGTCTTACGAGCAGTACTTC
TRBD1	TRBV5-1	-	TRBJ2-7	CASSLNRGDYEQYF	TGCGCCAGCAGCTTGAACAGGGGGGACTACGAGCAGTACTTC
-	TRBV27	-	TRBJ2-3	CASSSEDSTDTQYF	TGTGCCAGCAGTTCTGAGGACAGCACAGATACGCAGTATTTT
TRBD2	TRBV2	-	TRBJ2-7	CASSEATSGMSYEQYF	TGTGCCAGCAGTGAAGCGACTAGCGGGATGTCCTACGAGCAGTACTTC
-	TRBV6-1	few	TRBJ1-1	CASRTEAFF	TGTGCCAGCAGGACTGAAGCTTTCTTT
-	TRBV6-5	-	TRBJ2-5	CASSQTGTSQETQYF	TGTGCCAGCAGCCAGACCGGGACCTCCCAAGAGACCCAGTACTTC
-	TRBV19	-	TRBJ1-1	CASSMGTETEAFF	TGTGCCAGTAGTATGGGGACGGAGACTGAAGCTTTCTTT
TRBD1	TRBV18	-	TRBJ2-7	CASSPWDSPYEQYF	TGTGCCAGCTCACCATGGGACAGCCCCTACGAGCAGTACTTC
TRBD1	TRBV25-1	-	TRBJ1-1	CASSFRTGLAEAFF	TGTGCCAGCAGTTTCCGGACAGGGTTGGCGGAGGCTTTCTTT
TRBD2	TRBV12-5	-	TRBJ2-1	CASAPPPGLAVYNEQFF	TGTGCTAGTGCTCCTCCCCCGGGGCTAGCGGTCTACAATGAGCAGTTCTTC
TRBD2	TRBV9	-	TRBJ2-3	CASSPRSGLAGGADTQYF	TGTGCCAGCAGCCCGCGATCCGGACTAGCGGGAGGAGCAGATACGCAGTATTTT
-	TRBV25-1	-	TRBJ2-1	CASSHTLGDSYNEQFF	TGTGCCAGCAGTCATACGTTGGGGGACTCCTACAATGAGCAGTTCTTC
-	TRBV7-6	-	TRBJ2-3	CASSPGDRGLLDTQYF	TGTGCCAGCAGCCCGGGGGACAGAGGTCTGTTAGATACGCAGTATTTT
-	TRBV5-4	-	TRBJ1-3	CASSLGNLRDENTIYF	TGTGCCAGCAGCTTGGGGAATCTGAGGGACGAAAACACCATATATTTT
TRBD2	TRBV7-9	once	TRBJ2-1	CASSYTSGTSSYNEQFF	TGTGCCAGCAGTTATACTAGCGGGACGAGCTCCTACAATGAGCAGTTCTTC
-	TRBV4-1	-	TRBJ2-3	CASSQGAGRDTQYF	TGCGCCAGCAGCCAAGGGGCGGGTCGCGATACGCAGTATTTT
-	TRBV9	-	TRBJ1-5	CASSVAGKSNQPQHF	TGTGCCAGCAGCGTAGCTGGAAAAAGCAATCAGCCCCAGCATTTT